This TCR beta chain came from a study of human T cells and chemical hapten exposure. Looking at the study overall: DPC at 0.01% went onto the upper back in patch tests, read at 6 days.

This clonotype showed up many times. CDR1 SGDLS and CDR2 YYNGEE come from the germline V gene. With 0 bases removed from V and 8 bases from J, the gap between germline ends came to 14 bases. The CDR3 covers 15 residues. Time point here: patch test 2, 6 weeks after DPC sensitization. Treatment described: therapeutic diphenylcyclopropenone sensitization with weekly scalp DPC. Alopecia patients between 18 and 70 years old and suitable for DPC were used as donors. TCRdb called the RACE reads again in MiXCR, with one record for every CDR3 protein. The table records about 42,000 distinct CDR3 sequences, around 9.3% of them present only once.

Here the sequenced sample was whole blood, taken in connection with sensitization to the hapten diphenylcyclopropenone (DPC). The source of this sequence is a woman in her 40s with alopecia areata. Some clones in this sample may be carry-over from other donors' samples. The chain employs TRBV9 and TRBJ2-2, with no clear D. CDR3 loop: CASSVEAGFLGELFF. CDR3 nucleotides: TGTGCCAGCAGCGTAGAGGCCGGGTTTTTAGGGGAGCTGTTTTTT. The whole variable domain, remainder taken from reference TRBV9 and TRBJ2-2, is DSGVTQTPKHLITATGQRVTLRCSPRSGDLSVYWYQQSLDQGLQFLIQYYNGEERAKGNILERFSAQQFPDLHSELNLSSLELGDSALYFCASSVEAGFLGELFFGEGSRLTVL.